A single sample gave rise to the 23 T cell receptor beta chains below, sequenced in a study of blood T cell repertoires in COVID-19. Repertoires were generated with immunoSEQ multiplex PCR, while TCRdb's copy carries only in-frame clones and drops some. The sample lists hundreds of thousands of clones; approximately 90% were seen once. The material sequenced was PBMCs or T cells enriched from blood (not recorded which). These receptors were taken from a woman between 40 and 55 years old who had recovered from COVID-19.

The chain uses TRBV11-2 and TRBJ2-5, with D unclear. The CDR3 spans 14 residues. The germline V gene encodes CDR1 SGHAT and CDR2 FQNNGV. V was pared by 0 bases and J by 5 bases, with 10 bases between. CDR3 DNA sequence: TGTGCCAGCAGCTTAGACGCGGCTGCGGAGACCCAGTACTTC. As protein: CASSLDAAAETQYF.

V and J are TRBV28 and TRBJ2-7; D uncertain. V lost 6 bases and J 0 bases, leaving 12 bases between the germline ends. The CDR3 totals 14 residues. Germline V gives CDR1 MDHEN, CDR2 SYDVKM. The CDR3 spells CASSATHSSYEQYF. CDR3 coding DNA: TGTGCCAGCAGCGCAACCCATAGCTCCTACGAGCAGTACTTC.

J is TRBJ2-7 and V is TRBV28; 8 nucleotides match TRBD1. This CDR3 is 11 amino acids long. Per germline, CDR1 MDHEN and CDR2 SYDVKM. The junction had 0 bases not matched to a gene; V was cut back by 8 bases and J by 3 bases. The CDR3 here is CASDRGYEQYF. The CDR3 DNA reads TGTGCCAGCGACAGGGGCTACGAGCAGTACTTC.

The V and J genes are TRBV18 and TRBJ2-7; TRBD1 aligns across 9 bases. The CDR3 extends over 17 amino acids. The V gene end was trimmed by 2 bases and the J gene end by 5 bases; junction bases not matched to a gene: 13. From germline, CDR1 is KGHSH and CDR2 LQKENI. CDR3 sequence (DNA): TGTGCCAGCTCACCATTGAGAAACCGGGACAGGGTCCACGAGCAGTACTTC. Translation gives CASSPLRNRDRVHEQYF.

The chain carries TRBV7-3 and TRBJ2-2; TRBD2 aligns across 7 bases. The CDR3 length is 16 residues. From germline, CDR1 is SGHTA and CDR2 FQGTGA. J lost 6 bases, V lost 0 bases, and 7 bases had no gene match. The CDR3 region has the DNA TGTGCCAGCAGCTTAACGGGGGGGGAAGGGGCCGGGGAGCTGTTTTTT. It translates to CASSLTGGEGAGELFF.

Here the CDR3 reads CASSITGGTEAFF. The CDR3 nucleotides are TGTGCCAGTAGTATAACAGGGGGCACTGAAGCTTTCTTT. This chain connects TRBV19 to TRBJ1-1, with 8 bases matching TRBD1. The J segment lost 4 bases and the V segment lost 2 bases, leaving 0 bases of the junction unmatched. CDR3 size: 13 residues. The germline CDR1 and CDR2 sequences are LNHDA and SQIVND (reference sequence).

CDR3 protein: CAWSLFYRVANEKLFF. Here the CDR3 DNA reads TGTGCCTGGAGTCTTTTCTACAGGGTGGCTAATGAAAAACTGTTTTTT. The chain carries TRBV30 and TRBJ1-4; D perhaps matches TRBD1 (6 bases). From germline, CDR1 is GTSNPN and CDR2 SVGIG (reference sequence). This CDR3 is built from 16 residues. V dropped 2 bases and J dropped 3 bases, with 16 bases sitting between them.

The chain combines TRBV29-1 with TRBJ1-1, with 9 positions matching TRBD1. The germline V gene has CDR1 SQVTM and CDR2 ANQGSEA. CDR3 length: 14 residues. J was trimmed by 5 bases and V by 6 bases; bases with no gene match: 10. This CDR3 is CSVSVRQGGTEAFF. The CDR3 nucleotides read TGCAGCGTATCAGTTAGACAGGGGGGGACTGAAGCTTTCTTT.

The chain carries TRBV5-1 and TRBJ2-7; D is possibly TRBD1 (7 bases). This CDR3 contains 13 residues. The V end was cut by 2 bases, the J end by 4 bases, with 10 bases between. CDR1 and CDR2 from the germline V gene are SGHRS and YFSETQ. Here the CDR3 DNA reads TGCGCCAGCAGCTTACAGGGGAGGTACGAGCAGTACTTC. Translation: CASSLQGRYEQYF.

This clone was picked up a small number of times. The chain carries TRBV28 and TRBJ2-7; maybe TRBD1 (5 bases). The CDR3 loop spans 16 amino acids. Looked up from germline, CDR1 is MDHEN and CDR2 is SYDVKM. V gave up 5 bases and J gave up 3 bases, with 20 bases separating them. Here the CDR3 DNA reads TGTGCCAGCAGTGGCCATCAGGCAGGGCTGAACTACGAGCAGTACTTC. Encoded protein: CASSGHQAGLNYEQYF.

The J gene is TRBJ2-7, the V gene TRBV27, with 7 bases lining up with TRBD1. Germline V gene data show CDR1 as MNHEY and CDR2 as SMNVEV (reference sequence). There are 13 residues in the CDR3. V dropped 2 bases and J dropped 5; count of bases not matched to a gene: 3. The CDR3 is CASSLNRGHEQYF. The DNA for the CDR3 is TGTGCCAGCAGTTTAAACAGGGGCCACGAGCAGTACTTC.

The rearrangement joins TRBV6-4 to TRBJ1-5; 8 bases align to TRBD1. With V trimmed by 6 bases and J by 6 bases, 16 bases remained unmatched. The germline V gene has CDR1 MRHNA and CDR2 SNTAGT. The CDR3 loop spans 17 amino acids. CDR3 loop: CASRGTGNRGLSQPQHF. CDR3 bases: TGTGCCAGCAGGGGGACTGGCAACAGGGGGTTAAGTCAGCCCCAGCATTTT.

The rearrangement joins TRBV21-1 to TRBJ2-6; no check of the table's D call, TRBD1, against the DNA was made. TRBV21-1 is annotated as a pseudogene. The CDR3 covers 18 residues. The CDR3 loop is CASSTHRDRSSGANVLTF. DNA for the CDR3: TGTGCCAGCAGCACCCACAGGGACCGGAGCTCTGGGGCCAACGTCCTGACTTTC.

The chain combines TRBV6-5 with TRBJ1-1; no reliable D call. This CDR3 is 12 amino acids long. The V gene's germline CDR1 is MNHEY and CDR2 SVGAGI. Deletions cut 8 bases from V and 2 bases from J, with 9 bases between. The CDR3 reads CASGESNTEAFF. CDR3 bases: TGTGCCAGCGGAGAATCAAACACTGAAGCTTTCTTT.

The CDR3, as DNA: TGCGCCAGCAGCTCCTCGACAGGGGTGACTGAAGCTTTCTTT. This gives the protein CASSSSTGVTEAFF. The chain employs TRBV5-1 and TRBJ1-1; 8 bases map to TRBD1. The CDR3 sequence is 14 residues long. Germline lookup yields CDR1 SGHRS and CDR2 YFSETQ. V was pared by 3 bases and J by 5 bases, with 6 bases of the junction left unmatched.

V and J are TRBV18 and TRBJ1-2; D not resolved. The V end was cut by 3 bases, the J end by 2 bases, with 13 bases between. CDR1 is KGHSH and CDR2 is LQKENI in the germline V gene. The length of the CDR3 is 15 residues. The chain's CDR3 is CASSPPPGSNYGYTF. CDR3 nucleotides: TGTGCCAGCTCACCCCCGCCGGGTAGCAACTATGGCTACACCTTC.

This rearrangement joins TRBV3-1 (or the pseudogene TRBV3-2) to TRBJ1-2; 8 positions match TRBD1. Germline trimming cut 1 base from V and 3 bases from J; bases unmatched to any gene: 10. From germline, CDR1 is LGHDT and CDR2 YNNKEL (reference sequence). There are 17 residues in the CDR3. The CDR3 nucleotides are TGTGCCAGCAGCCAAGCCGGGACAGGCCCCAGGGACTATGGCTACACCTTC. Its translation is CASSQAGTGPRDYGYTF.

The rearrangement uses TRBV5-6 and TRBJ2-7; a weak D match, TRBD1 (5 bases). This CDR3 region has 14 residues. The V end was cut by 5 bases, the J end by 2 bases, with 14 bases between. Germline CDR1 and CDR2: SGHDT and YYEEEE. CDR3 residues: CASSYGQGPYEQYF. The CDR3 coding sequence is TGTGCCAGCAGTTACGGGCAGGGCCCCTACGAGCAGTACTTC.

The rearrangement links TRBV7-9 to TRBJ2-6, with D maybe TRBD2 (7 bases). The CDR3 is 18 amino acids. V was trimmed by 0 bases and J by 3 bases, leaving 15 bases between them. Germline loops: CDR1 SEHNR, CDR2 FQNEAQ (reference sequence). CDR3 protein: CASSLAQGGGFGANVLTF. CDR3 bases: TGTGCCAGCAGCTTAGCGCAGGGCGGGGGCTTTGGGGCCAACGTCCTGACTTTC. Based on the CDR3 plus reference TRBV7-9 and TRBJ2-6, the full variable domain is DTGVSQNPRHKITKRGQNVTFRCDPISEHNRLYWYRQTLGQGPEFLTYFQNEAQLEKSRLLSDRFSAERPKGSFSTLEIQRTEQGDSAMYLCASSLAQGGGFGANVLTFGAGSRLTVL.

Comments on this clone: Its ends do not fully match the called genes, so a read error is possible. The V and J genes are TRBV7-7 and TRBJ2-2; TRBD1 matches 9 bases. From germline, CDR1 is SSHAT and CDR2 FNYEAQ (reference sequence). CDR3 size: 15 residues. CDR3 residues: CASRAGTGLTGELFF. The DNA for the CDR3 is TGTGCTAGCAGGGCCGGGACAGGGCTTACCGGGGAGCTGTTTTTT.

The chain uses TRBV7-3 and TRBJ2-1, with 11 bases identical to TRBD2. The CDR3 has 15 residues. V was pared by 5 bases and J by 6 bases, with 6 bases of the junction left unmatched. CDR1 and CDR2 from the germline V gene are SGHTA and FQGTGA. This chain's CDR3 is CASSPSGGWSNEQFF. Here the CDR3 DNA reads TGTGCCAGCAGCCCTAGCGGGGGGTGGAGCAATGAGCAGTTCTTC. Looking up the rest from reference TRBV7-3 and TRBJ2-1 gives the full variable domain: GAGVSQTPSNKVTEKGKYVELRCDPISGHTALYWYRQSLGQGPEFLIYFQGTGAADDSGLPNDRFFAVRPEGSVSTLKIQRTERGDSAVYLCASSPSGGWSNEQFFGPGTRLTVL.

The chain links TRBV10-3 to TRBJ1-2; D possibly corresponds to TRBD1 (5 bases). V gave up 3 bases and J gave up 12 bases, with 17 bases separating them. The V gene's germline CDR1 is ENHRY and CDR2 SYGVKD. The CDR3 is 13 amino acids. The CDR3 loop reads CAISDSPPDINTF. The DNA of the CDR3 is TGTGCCATCAGTGATTCTCCTCCGGACATCAACACCTTC.

The chain has TRBV2 and TRBJ2-7; D is possibly TRBD1 (5 bases). Germline V CDR1 and CDR2: SNHLY, FYNNEI. This CDR3 is built from 14 residues. The V end was cut by 0 bases, the J end by 0 bases, with 6 bases between. CDR3 region: CASSEADSSYEQYF. The DNA for the CDR3 is TGTGCCAGCAGTGAAGCCGACAGCTCCTACGAGCAGTACTTC. The whole variable domain, filled in from reference TRBV2 and TRBJ2-7, reads EPEVTQTPSHQVTQMGQEVILRCVPISNHLYFYWYRQILGQKVEFLVSFYNNEISEKSEIFDDQFSVERPDGSNFTLKIRSTKLEDSAMYFCASSEADSSYEQYFGPGTRLTVT.